This T cell receptor beta chain was identified during a study of shared T cell receptors in the human thymus. Germline V gives CDR1 DFQATT, CDR2 SNEGSKA (reference sequence). CDR3 length: 11 residues. Repertoires were generated with immunoSEQ multiplex PCR, while TCRdb's copy carries only in-frame clones and drops some. The sample lists about 660,000 clones, 85% to 90% occurring once. This sample was also put to use in a study of human thymus T cells. Per that study: Thymus specimens were resections from corrective heart surgery. Related studies found that unrelated individuals share highly overlapping thymic repertoires.

The TCR originated in a boy younger than two with a congenital heart defect. The chain recombines TRBV20-1 with TRBJ2-1; a weak D match, TRBD2 (5 bases). Sequencing used thymocytes. The CDR3 DNA reads as TGCAGCGCCCAGGACTCGAATGAGCAGTTCTTC. It specifies CSAQDSNEQFF.